These 27 T cell receptor beta chains originate from one sample sequenced in a study of cytotoxic CD8 clonotypes in ibrutinib-treated CLL. TCRdb's copy holds only in-frame clones and misses some; the assay was immunoSEQ multiplex PCR. The table includes hundreds of thousands of clones, roughly 79% detected once. The starting material was PBMCs, obtained after 12 months of ibrutinib treatment. The receptors stem from a human donor with chronic lymphocytic leukemia.

The chain has TRBV6-5 and TRBJ2-5; D is possibly TRBD1 (6 bases). Trimming stripped 5 bases from V and 0 bases from J, with 7 bases between. The CDR3 totals 13 residues. CDR1 MNHEY and CDR2 SVGAGI come from the germline V gene. CDR3 region: CASSQGYQETQYF. The CDR3 DNA sequence: TGTGCCAGCAGTCAGGGGTACCAAGAGACCCAGTACTTC.

This clone was detected once. The rearrangement links TRBV4-1 to TRBJ2-1; 8 nucleotides line up with TRBD2. Looked up from germline, CDR1 is MGHRA and CDR2 is YSYEKL. The CDR3 is 17 amino acids. The V and J ends lost 2 bases and 4 bases, in that order; junction bases with no gene match: 10. CDR3 protein: CASSQTPGTRPYNEQFF. CDR3 sequence (DNA): TGCGCCAGCAGCCAAACCCCCGGGACTAGGCCATACAATGAGCAGTTCTTC.

The chain recombines TRBV18 with TRBJ2-1, with D tentatively TRBD1 or TRBD2 (5 bases each). Trimming left V 2 bases short and J 7 bases short, with 9 bases between. The CDR3 has 13 residues. Germline V gene lookup returns CDR1 KGHSH and CDR2 LQKENI. The chain's CDR3 is CASSPVWGNEQFF. CDR3 nucleotide sequence: TGTGCCAGCTCACCAGTTTGGGGGAATGAGCAGTTCTTC.

This chain connects TRBV11-2 to TRBJ1-2; D unclear. Deletions cut 2 bases from V and 1 base from J, with 14 bases between. The CDR3 loop spans 16 amino acids. Germline-derived CDR1 and CDR2 are SGHAT and FQNNGV. The CDR3 DNA reads as TGTGCCAGCAGCTTAACCGCTACGAGGAATAACTATGGCTACACCTTC. Translation gives CASSLTATRNNYGYTF.

The V call is TRBV19, the J call TRBJ1-5; the match to TRBD1 covers 9 bases. Per the germline V gene, CDR1 is LNHDA and CDR2 is SQIVND (reference sequence). The CDR3 extends over 16 amino acids. V lost 7 bases, J lost 5 bases, and 12 bases stayed unmatched. CDR3: CASTPIGQGSYQPQHF. In DNA, the CDR3 is TGTGCCAGTACGCCGATAGGACAGGGGTCCTATCAGCCCCAGCATTTT. Together with reference TRBV19 and TRBJ1-5, the CDR3 gives the full variable domain: DGGITQSPKYLFRKEGQNVTLSCEQNLNHDAMYWYRQDPGQGLRLIYYSQIVNDFQKGDIAEGYSVSREKKESFPLTVTSAQKNPTAFYLCASTPIGQGSYQPQHFGDGTRLSIL.

The J gene is TRBJ2-3, the V gene TRBV7-8; D unclear. CDR1 is SGHVS, CDR2 FQNEAQ, per germline. CDR3 length: 16 residues. V lost 3 bases and J 5 bases, leaving 18 bases between the germline ends. This CDR3 reads CASSFSPRPMVDTQYF. In DNA, the CDR3 is TGTGCCAGCAGCTTTTCGCCTAGACCCATGGTAGATACGCAGTATTTT. Together with reference TRBV7-8 and TRBJ2-3, the CDR3 gives the full variable domain: GAGVSQSPRYKVAKRGQDVALRCDPISGHVSLFWYQQALGQGPEFLTYFQNEAQLDKSGLPSDRFFAERPEGSVSTLKIQRTQQEDSAVYLCASSFSPRPMVDTQYFGPGTRLTVL.

This chain links TRBV7-8 with TRBJ1-1, with D maybe TRBD1 (5 bases). The V gene's germline CDR1 is SGHVS and CDR2 FQNEAQ. The germline V and J ends were trimmed by 1 base and 0 bases, with 9 bases remaining between them. The CDR3 contains 15 residues. The CDR3 spells CASSLGQGLNTEAFF. CDR3 coding DNA: TGTGCCAGCAGCTTAGGGCAGGGCCTGAACACTGAAGCTTTCTTT.

This chain links TRBV6-5 with TRBJ2-5; 7 nucleotides align to TRBD2. CDR3 length: 14 amino acids. Germline CDR1 reads MNHEY; CDR2 reads SVGAGI. V trimming: 5 bases; J trimming: 1 base; junction bases outside the gene matches: 4. Written as DNA, the CDR3 is TGTGCCAGCAGTCGTCCTAGCGGCCAAGAGACCCAGTACTTC. Protein: CASSRPSGQETQYF.

The chain employs TRBV7-2 and TRBJ2-7; D unresolved. Looked up from germline, CDR1 is SGHTA and CDR2 is FQGNSA. Deletions cut 3 bases from V and 3 bases from J, with 9 bases between. The CDR3 spans 13 residues. CDR3 sequence (DNA): TGTGCCAGCAGCTTGTTGCCCCTCTACGAGCAGTACTTC. Translation: CASSLLPLYEQYF.

This sequence joins TRBV7-8 and TRBJ2-6; TRBD2 might be the D (7 bases). CDR1 and CDR2 (germline): SGHVS, FQNEAQ. This CDR3 spans 16 amino acids. The V end was cut by 8 bases, the J end by 4 bases, with 18 bases between. CDR3 region: CASFKRGGPGANVLTF. The CDR3 DNA is TGTGCCAGCTTCAAGAGGGGGGGGCCCGGGGCCAACGTCCTGACTTTC.

As regards this clone: Other DNA sequences in this sample translate to the same CDR3. V usage is TRBV19 and J usage is TRBJ1-5; TRBD1 is a possible D gene (5 bases). The CDR3 loop spans 13 amino acids. In germline, CDR1 is LNHDA, CDR2 SQIVND (reference sequence). V was trimmed by 3 bases and J by 6 bases, leaving 9 bases between them. The CDR3, as DNA: TGTGCCAGTAGTATGGGGGGGGGTCAGCCCCAGCATTTT. Translated, it gives CASSMGGGQPQHF.

This chain uses TRBV30 with TRBJ2-7; 7 nucleotides align to TRBD1. With 0 bases clipped from V and 3 bases from J, the junction kept 8 bases outside the gene matches. This CDR3 contains 15 residues. Germline assignment: CDR1 GTSNPN and CDR2 SVGIG (reference sequence). CDR3 in amino acids: CAWSVQGGSHYEQYF. The DNA of the CDR3 is TGTGCCTGGAGTGTACAAGGGGGCTCGCACTACGAGCAGTACTTC. The full variable domain, rest sourced from reference TRBV30 and TRBJ2-7, is SQTIHQWPATLVQPVGSPLSLECTVEGTSNPNLYWYRQAAGRGLQLLFYSVGIGQISSEVPQNLSASRPQDRQFILSSKKLLLSDSGFYLCAWSVQGGSHYEQYFGPGTRLTVT.

V gene TRBV2 combines with J gene TRBJ2-3; perhaps TRBD1 as D (6 bases). The V end lost 5 bases, the J end lost 2 bases, and 14 bases lay between the germline ends. This CDR3 contains 15 residues. Looked up from germline, CDR1 is SNHLY and CDR2 is FYNNEI. The DNA for the CDR3 is TGTGCCAGCAGTCACCGACAGGATCCCACAGATACGCAGTATTTT. Residues: CASSHRQDPTDTQYF.

This chain uses TRBV18 with TRBJ1-3; 10 bases align to TRBD1. CDR1 KGHSH and CDR2 LQKENI come from the germline V gene. V was pared by 4 bases and J by 3 bases, with 3 bases of the junction left unmatched. The CDR3 extends over 15 amino acids. The CDR3 DNA is TGTGCCAGCTCACAGGGACAGGGGTTTGGAAACACCATATATTTT. The encoded protein is CASSQGQGFGNTIYF.

The chain is built from TRBV6-1 and TRBJ2-7, with 8 bases identical to TRBD1. CDR3 length equals 14 residues. CDR1 MNHNS and CDR2 SASEGT come from the germline V gene. V gave up 6 bases and J gave up 3 bases; unmatched junction bases: 7. For the CDR3, the DNA is TGTGCCAGCAGACAACAGGGGGTCTACTACGAGCAGTACTTC. Its protein product is CASRQQGVYYEQYF.

The rearrangement uses TRBV27 and TRBJ1-6; D is unresolved. Germline V gene sequence: CDR1 MNHEY, CDR2 SMNVEV (reference sequence). The CDR3 is made up of 14 amino acids. V lost 5 bases and J 8 bases, leaving 13 bases between the germline ends. CDR3 region: CASSPTWEDSPLHF. Here the CDR3 DNA reads TGTGCCAGCAGTCCTACGTGGGAGGATTCACCCCTCCACTTT.

This clone was seen many times. The V gene is TRBV19, the J gene TRBJ2-2; D may be TRBD1 or TRBD2 (5 bases each). The CDR3 totals 14 residues. CDR1 is LNHDA, CDR2 SQIVND, per germline (reference sequence). Trimming shortened V by 3 bases and J by 6 bases, and 11 bases separated the two germline ends. The CDR3 DNA reads TGTGCCAGTAGTATCCCCCGAGGGGCCGGGGAGCTGTTTTTT. Its protein is CASSIPRGAGELFF. Variable domain in full (rest from reference TRBV19 and TRBJ2-2): DGGITQSPKYLFRKEGQNVTLSCEQNLNHDAMYWYRQDPGQGLRLIYYSQIVNDFQKGDIAEGYSVSREKKESFPLTVTSAQKNPTAFYLCASSIPRGAGELFFGEGSRLTVL.

This chain joins TRBV5-1 and TRBJ2-7, with 7 bases that match TRBD1. Germline CDR1 is SGHRS and CDR2 is YFSETQ. The junction had 8 bases not matched to a gene; V was cut back by 3 bases and J by 5 bases. The CDR3 consists of 14 residues. CDR3 loop: CASSSLGTVNEQYF. Here the CDR3 DNA reads TGCGCCAGCAGCTCCCTCGGGACAGTTAACGAGCAGTACTTC.

This clone was observed once. This sequence joins TRBV5-8 and TRBJ1-5; D uncertain. The ends were cut back, 4 bases at V and 2 bases at J, with 13 bases in the middle. The CDR3 sequence is 15 residues long. Germline CDR1 and CDR2: SGHTS and YDEGEE. CDR3 amino acids: CASSGPGWGNQPQHF. CDR3 DNA: TGTGCCAGCAGCGGCCCGGGCTGGGGCAATCAGCCCCAGCATTTT.

This chain joins TRBV7-3 and TRBJ1-5; D call uncertain. This CDR3 contains 13 residues. The germline V and J ends were trimmed by 2 bases and 6 bases, with 8 bases remaining between them. CDR1 is SGHTA and CDR2 is FQGTGA in the germline V gene. Here the CDR3 reads CASSLGRGQPQHF. In DNA form, the CDR3 reads TGTGCCAGCAGCTTAGGGCGCGGTCAGCCCCAGCATTTT.

The rearrangement uses TRBV30 and TRBJ1-1; a weak D match, TRBD1 (6 bases). The CDR3 contains 14 residues. Looked up from germline, CDR1 is GTSNPN and CDR2 is SVGIG (reference sequence). The ends were cut back, 3 bases at V and 6 bases at J, with 17 bases in the middle. The CDR3 loop reads CAWSAHRVTAEAFF. The CDR3 nucleotides read TGTGCCTGGAGCGCCCACAGGGTAACAGCTGAAGCTTTCTTT.

The sample holds one count of this clone. Its ends do not fully match the called genes, so a read error is possible. The chain employs TRBV5-1 and TRBJ2-5; TRBD1 matches at 7 bases. Germline values: CDR1 SGHRS, CDR2 YFSETQ. The CDR3 runs 12 residues. This CDR3 is CASSLEGGPYHF. CDR3 coding DNA: TGCGCCAGCAGCTTAGAAGGGGGCCCCTACCACTTC.

The chain uses TRBV6-5 and TRBJ1-1, with D maybe TRBD1 (6 bases). This CDR3 region has 14 residues. CDR1 and CDR2 from the germline V gene are MNHEY and SVGAGI. V shed 0 bases and J shed 8 bases, with 13 bases lying between them. CDR3 amino acids: CASSYSNWGTEAFF. In DNA form, the CDR3 reads TGTGCCAGCAGTTACTCGAACTGGGGGACAGAAGCTTTCTTT.

V is TRBV5-4 and J is TRBJ2-7, with D possibly TRBD2 on 5 matching bases. CDR3 length equals 14 residues. The V end was cut by 0 bases, the J end by 2 bases, with 9 bases between. Germline-derived CDR1 and CDR2 are SGHNT and YYREEE (reference sequence). CDR3 DNA sequence: TGTGCCAGCAGCTTGGGTCTAGCCACCTACGAGCAGTACTTC. Amino acids: CASSLGLATYEQYF.

This clone was recorded once. The chain combines TRBV5-1 with TRBJ2-5, with 12 bases that match TRBD2. V was pared by 1 base and J by 4 bases, with 5 bases of the junction left unmatched. The germline V gene encodes CDR1 SGHRS and CDR2 YFSETQ. CDR3 length: 16 residues. CDR3 nucleotide sequence: TGCGCCAGCAGCTTGTCCCTAGCGGGAGGGCGAGAGACCCAGTACTTC. As protein: CASSLSLAGGRETQYF.

This chain joins TRBV27 and TRBJ1-1; D not certain. The length of the CDR3 is 15 residues. The V and J ends lost 5 bases and 0 bases respectively, with 13 bases between them. In germline, CDR1 is MNHEY, CDR2 SMNVEV (reference sequence). In nucleotides, the CDR3 is TGTGCCAGCAGTCTAATCGGCAGAATGAACACTGAAGCTTTCTTT. It codes for CASSLIGRMNTEAFF.

The chain employs TRBV27 and TRBJ2-6; 7 nucleotides agree with TRBD1. Germline CDR1 reads MNHEY; CDR2 reads SMNVEV (reference sequence). The CDR3 covers 14 residues. After removal of 7 bases from V and 4 bases from J, the junction contained 4 bases not matched to a gene. CDR3 in amino acids: CASTTGVGANVLTF. CDR3 coding DNA: TGTGCCAGCACCACAGGGGTCGGGGCCAACGTCCTGACTTTC.